The 25 T cell receptor beta chains given below trace back to one sample, sequenced in a study of CD8 T cells in Susac syndrome. An input of about 0.5 to 1 ug of RNA was subjected to reverse transcription using random hexamers. TCRdb used MiXCR to reprocess the immunoSEQ multiplex PCR reads, holding one entry per CDR3 protein. In the table there are 170,000 or so distinct CDR3 sequences, more than 95% of which are singletons. The sample consisted of CD4+ T cells from PBMCs. The source of these receptors is a human donor with Susac syndrome.

V usage is TRBV7-2 and J usage is TRBJ2-5; D gene unclear. V was cut by 0 bases and J by 1 base, with 12 bases left in between. Germline CDR1 reads SGHTA; CDR2 reads FQGNSA. There are 16 residues in the CDR3. Here the CDR3 reads CASSLAASWPQETQYF. The CDR3, as DNA: TGTGCCAGCAGCTTAGCGGCCAGTTGGCCCCAAGAGACCCAGTACTTC.

This sequence joins TRBV12-3 or TRBV12-4 and TRBJ2-7; TRBD1 might be the D (6 bases). V was trimmed by 7 bases and J by 5 bases, leaving 12 bases between them. CDR3 size: 12 residues. CDR3 protein: CASTKEGDEQYF. In DNA form, the CDR3 reads TGTGCCAGCACCAAAGAGGGGGACGAGCAGTACTTC.

The rearrangement uses TRBV24-1 and TRBJ2-7; 9 nucleotides line up with TRBD1. The J segment lost 5 bases and the V segment lost 8 bases, leaving 9 bases of the junction unmatched. The CDR3 has 14 residues. Germline CDR1 reads KGHDR; CDR2 reads SFDVKD. The CDR3 is CATIGTGRVDEQYV. DNA for the CDR3: TGTGCCACCATCGGGACAGGGAGGGTGGACGAGCAGTACGTC.

The chain couples TRBV14 to TRBJ2-3, with 9 positions matching TRBD1. Germline loops: CDR1 SGHDN, CDR2 FVKESK. J lost 6 bases, V lost 0 bases, and 4 bases had no gene match. The CDR3 sequence is 15 residues long. This CDR3 is CASSQEGTGIDTQYF. CDR3 sequence (DNA): TGTGCCAGCAGCCAAGAGGGGACAGGGATTGATACGCAGTATTTT.

The chain joins TRBV29-1 to TRBJ2-5; 8 bases align to TRBD2. The germline V gene has CDR1 SQVTM and CDR2 ANQGSEA. Unmatched junction bases numbered 11, after V lost 1 base and J lost 4 bases. This CDR3 contains 16 residues. CDR3 in DNA: TGCAGCGTTGAAGGACTTATAGCGGGGAACCTAGAGACCCAGTACTTC. This gives the protein CSVEGLIAGNLETQYF.

This chain links TRBV6-1 with TRBJ1-1; D perhaps matches TRBD1 (6 bases). Germline loops: CDR1 MNHNS, CDR2 SASEGT. This CDR3 has 13 amino acids. Deletions cut 5 bases from V and 3 bases from J, with 10 bases between. The CDR3 DNA reads as TGTGCCAGCAGTACAGGGTTTGACACTGAAGCTTTCTTT. Protein: CASSTGFDTEAFF.

The chain uses TRBV5-1 and TRBJ2-7; D gene uncertain. The V and J ends lost 0 bases and 3 bases respectively, with 10 bases between them. The length of the CDR3 is 14 residues. CDR1 is SGHRS, CDR2 YFSETQ, per germline. CDR3 sequence reads: CASSLVGEGYEQYF. The CDR3 DNA is TGCGCCAGCAGCTTGGTTGGGGAAGGCTACGAGCAGTACTTC.

This chain links TRBV5-6 with TRBJ2-1; D is tentatively TRBD1 or TRBD2 (7 bases each). The CDR3 contains 16 residues. The V gene's germline CDR1 is SGHDT and CDR2 YYEEEE. Trimming stripped 1 base from V and 7 bases from J, with 18 bases between. CDR3 sequence: CASSLPRQGGSNEQFF. CDR3 sequence (DNA): TGTGCCAGCAGCTTGCCCCGACAGGGAGGGTCAAATGAGCAGTTCTTC. Combining the CDR3 with reference TRBV5-6 and TRBJ2-1 gives the whole variable domain DAGVTQSPTHLIKTRGQQVTLRCSPKSGHDTVSWYQQALGQGPQFIFQYYEEEERQRGNFPDRFSGHQFPNYSSELNVNALLLGDSALYLCASSLPRQGGSNEQFFGPGTRLTVL.

V is TRBV29-1 and J is TRBJ1-6, with D maybe TRBD1 (6 bases). The germline V and J ends were trimmed by 4 bases and 14 bases, with 18 bases remaining between them. The CDR3 spans 13 residues. Per the germline V gene, CDR1 is SQVTM and CDR2 is ANQGSEA. CDR3 sequence reads: CSVGDRSGGALHF. The CDR3 DNA is TGCAGCGTTGGTGACAGGTCTGGGGGGGCCCTCCACTTT.

The chain is built from TRBV7-9 and TRBJ2-3; 9 bases are shared with TRBD1. With 5 bases clipped from V and 8 bases from J, the junction kept 5 bases outside the gene matches. Germline loops: CDR1 SEHNR, CDR2 FQNEAQ (reference sequence). The CDR3 has 13 residues. CDR3 DNA: TGTGCCAGCAGCCTGCGACAGGGGGGTACGCAGTATTTT. Translating gives CASSLRQGGTQYF.

The chain's CDR3 is CSAERTGVSSVSQPQHF. In DNA form, the CDR3 reads TGCAGTGCGGAAAGGACAGGGGTCTCATCGGTCAGTCAGCCCCAGCATTTT. J is TRBJ1-5 and V is TRBV20-1; 9 bases agree with TRBD1. V dropped 6 bases and J dropped 6; count of bases not matched to a gene: 18. This CDR3 is built from 17 residues. Germline-derived CDR1 and CDR2 are DFQATT and SNEGSKA (reference sequence).

Only a few counts were recorded for this clonotype. The chain uses TRBV30 and TRBJ1-1, with D unresolved. The V and J ends lost 2 bases and 0 bases respectively, with 7 bases between them. The CDR3 totals 13 residues. Germline V CDR1 and CDR2: GTSNPN, SVGIG (reference sequence). CDR3 nucleotide sequence: TGTGCCTGGAGTCGCCAGATGAACACTGAAGCTTTCTTT. It translates to CAWSRQMNTEAFF.

DNA of the CDR3: TGTGCCACCAGCCAGTCATTCTCTGGGGCCAACGTCCTGACTTTC. This translates into CATSQSFSGANVLTF. V and J are TRBV15 and TRBJ2-6; D gene ambiguous. The germline CDR1 and CDR2 sequences are LNHNV and YYDKDF (reference sequence). V was clipped by 5 bases and J by 0 bases, with 8 bases between them. This CDR3 contains 15 residues.

The V and J genes are TRBV7-2 and TRBJ2-3; 8 bases match TRBD2. V shed 5 bases, J shed 4 bases, and the junction held 8 bases outside the gene matches. Germline-derived CDR1 and CDR2 are SGHTA and FQGNSA. The CDR3 has 15 amino acids. CDR3 in amino acids: CASSPTGREADTQYF. DNA of the CDR3: TGTGCCAGCAGCCCTACCGGGAGGGAGGCAGATACGCAGTATTTT. Full variable domain (missing parts from reference TRBV7-2 and TRBJ2-3): GAGVSQSPSNKVTEKGKDVELRCDPISGHTALYWYRQSLGQGLEFLIYFQGNSAPDKSGLPSDRFSAERTGGSVSTLTIQRTQQEDSAVYLCASSPTGREADTQYFGPGTRLTVL.

The V call is TRBV4-3, the J call TRBJ1-1, with D possibly being TRBD1 (5 bases). The CDR3 has 14 amino acids. Per germline, CDR1 LGHNA and CDR2 YSLEER. The V gene lost 0 bases and the J gene lost 4 bases, with 9 bases spanning the gap. The CDR3 nucleotides are TGCGCCAGCAGCCAAGACGGGGGGATCACTGAAGCTTTCTTT. This gives the protein CASSQDGGITEAFF.

The chain couples TRBV9 to TRBJ1-1, with D maybe TRBD1 (6 bases). The V gene lost 4 bases and the J gene lost 1 base, with 11 bases spanning the gap. The length of the CDR3 is 14 residues. Germline V CDR1 and CDR2: SGDLS, YYNGEE. The CDR3: CASSFGTSNTEAFF. The CDR3 bases are TGTGCCAGCAGCTTCGGGACATCGAACACTGAAGCTTTCTTT.

This rearrangement joins TRBV13 to TRBJ2-5; D gene uncertain. Trimming left V 5 bases short and J 0 bases short, with 7 bases between. The V gene's germline CDR1 is PRHDT and CDR2 FYEKMQ (reference sequence). CDR3 size: 13 residues. The CDR3, as DNA: TGTGCCAGCAGCCTTGCCAACCAAGAGACCCAGTACTTC. It specifies CASSLANQETQYF.

Only one count was recorded for this clonotype. The gene calls are TRBV7-2 and TRBJ2-7; TRBD1 matches at 7 bases. Germline V gives CDR1 SGHTA, CDR2 FQGNSA. This CDR3 has 14 amino acids. V trimming: 1 base; J trimming: 5 bases; junction bases outside the gene matches: 5. The CDR3 sequence is CASSLVIGGNEQYF. The CDR3 DNA sequence: TGTGCCAGCAGCTTAGTGATAGGGGGCAACGAGCAGTACTTC.

V gene TRBV12-3 or TRBV12-4 combines with J gene TRBJ2-1, with D unclear. The CDR3 is made up of 13 amino acids. With 1 base removed from V and 6 bases from J, the gap between germline ends came to 7 bases. Written as DNA, the CDR3 is TGTGCCAGCAGTTTAGGGACGCCCAATGAGCAGTTCTTC. The encoded protein is CASSLGTPNEQFF.

This rearrangement joins TRBV20-1 to TRBJ1-5; 9 bases are a match to TRBD1. CDR1 DFQATT and CDR2 SNEGSKA come from the germline V gene (reference sequence). The CDR3 sequence is 15 residues long. The junction had 10 bases not matched to a gene; V was cut back by 5 bases and J by 5 bases. The CDR3 DNA reads TGCAGTGCTGGGGGGACAGGGATTTTCCATCAGCCCCAGCATTTT. It translates to CSAGGTGIFHQPQHF.

The genes are TRBV5-1 and TRBJ1-6, with 8 bases matching TRBD1. The CDR3 sequence is 14 residues long. The germline CDR1 and CDR2 sequences are SGHRS and YFSETQ. V trimming: 4 bases; J trimming: 7 bases; junction bases outside the gene matches: 4. Here the CDR3 reads CASSADRENSPLHF. The CDR3 DNA follows: TGCGCCAGCAGCGCGGACAGGGAGAATTCACCCCTCCACTTT.

DNA of the CDR3: TGTGCCAGCAGTGATGGGTACAGCGGGGAGCTGTTTTTT. Encoded protein: CASSDGYSGELFF. The V call is TRBV2, the J call TRBJ2-2; no clear D gene. CDR3 size: 13 residues. The V end was cut by 3 bases, the J end by 7 bases, with 9 bases between. Germline V gene sequence: CDR1 SNHLY, CDR2 FYNNEI. Supplemented by reference TRBV2 and TRBJ2-2, the full variable domain reads EPEVTQTPSHQVTQMGQEVILRCVPISNHLYFYWYRQILGQKVEFLVSFYNNEISEKSEIFDDQFSVERPDGSNFTLKIRSTKLEDSAMYFCASSDGYSGELFFGEGSRLTVL.

The genes are TRBV5-8 and TRBJ1-5; no reliable D call. The CDR3 has 11 amino acids. Germline-derived CDR1 and CDR2 are SGHTS and YDEGEE. V lost 7 bases and J lost 7, with 9 bases in between. The CDR3 spells CASQGSQPQHF. The CDR3 region has the DNA TGTGCCAGCCAAGGCAGCCAGCCCCAGCATTTT.

The chain recombines TRBV5-4 with TRBJ2-1, with D perhaps given as TRBD1 or TRBD2 (5 bases each). The V gene lost 5 bases and the J gene lost 6 bases, with 21 bases spanning the gap. Germline V gives CDR1 SGHNT, CDR2 YYREEE (reference sequence). The CDR3 totals 16 residues. The CDR3 protein is CASRQRGSRGRNEQFF. Here the CDR3 DNA reads TGTGCCAGCAGGCAACGGGGCTCGAGGGGCCGCAATGAGCAGTTCTTC.

The chain joins TRBV7-9 to TRBJ2-7, with D unresolved. The ends were cut back, 1 base at V and 6 bases at J, with 7 bases in the middle. The germline V gene has CDR1 SEHNR and CDR2 FQNEAQ (reference sequence). The CDR3 contains 12 residues. CDR3 nucleotide sequence: TGTGCCAGCAGCTTAGTCAGTGGCGAGCAGTACGTC. This codes for CASSLVSGEQYV.